The 30 T cell receptor beta chains below come from one sample, sequenced in a study of T-cell memory formation after mild COVID-19. One entry per CDR3 protein results from TCRdb running MiXCR on the 5' RACE reads. Of hundreds of thousands of distinct CDR3 sequences in the sample, less than 25% were seen once. Sequencing was performed on PBMCs or a T cell subset sorted from them (not recorded which). These TCRs come from an adult woman who had mild COVID-19 (a few samples of this study predate the infection). Cell type and time point are not known.

J is TRBJ1-1 and V is TRBV7-2, with a weak D call TRBD1 (5 bases). CDR1 is SGHTA and CDR2 is FQGNSA in the germline V gene. The CDR3 contains 16 residues. V lost 8 bases and J lost 1, with 20 bases in between. In DNA form, the CDR3 reads TGTGCCAGCCTCTTCGAAGGGGATTTTGAGAACACTGAAGCTTTCTTT. It translates to CASLFEGDFENTEAFF.

This clonotype was seen a handful of times. J is TRBJ1-1 and V is TRBV7-9; D remains ambiguous. The CDR3 runs to 15 residues. The germline gives CDR1 SEHNR, CDR2 FQNEAQ (reference sequence). Trimming removed 4 bases at V and 5 bases at J, with 17 bases between. CDR3 nucleotides: TGTGCCAGCAGCTCAAACCTTCGGAGGGATACTGAAGCTTTCTTT. This translates into CASSSNLRRDTEAFF. The full variable domain, in which reference TRBV7-9 and TRBJ1-1 provide the parts outside the CDR3, is DTGVSQNPRHKITKRGQNVTFRCDPISEHNRLYWYRQTLGQGPEFLTYFQNEAQLEKSRLLSDRFSAERPKGSFSTLEIQRTEQGDSAMYLCASSSNLRRDTEAFFGQGTRLTVV.

This rearrangement joins TRBV5-4 to TRBJ2-1, with 14 nucleotides matching TRBD2. Germline V lookup: CDR1 SGHNT, CDR2 YYREEE (reference sequence). J was trimmed by 9 bases and V by 4 bases; bases with no gene match: 6. This CDR3 has 15 amino acids. CDR3 bases: TGTGCCAGCAGCCAGACTAGCGGGAGGGTTAGTGAGCAGTTCTTC. Residues: CASSQTSGRVSEQFF.

The chain uses TRBV6-2 or TRBV6-3 and TRBJ2-1; the D is unclear. In germline, CDR1 is MNHEY, CDR2 SVGEGT. The CDR3 is 11 residues long. Trimming stripped 2 bases from V and 14 bases from J, with 10 bases between. This CDR3 reads CASSYGLVEFF. The CDR3 DNA is TGTGCCAGCAGTTACGGGCTAGTCGAGTTCTTC.

The chain couples TRBV5-1 to TRBJ1-2; TRBD1 agrees at 7 bases. V lost 4 bases to trimming and J lost 2 bases; unmatched junction nucleotides: 8. The CDR3 covers 15 residues. In germline, CDR1 is SGHRS, CDR2 YFSETQ. CDR3: CASSVGTGENYGYTF. The CDR3 DNA reads TGCGCCAGCAGCGTCGGAACAGGGGAGAACTATGGCTACACCTTC.

The rearrangement uses TRBV15 and TRBJ2-2; D call uncertain. Germline CDR1 reads LNHNV; CDR2 reads YYDKDF (reference sequence). V was cut by 3 bases and J by 5 bases, with 19 bases left in between. This CDR3 is built from 17 residues. The CDR3 loop is CATSRIQLGSDTGELFF. The CDR3 coding sequence is TGTGCCACCAGCAGGATACAATTGGGCAGCGATACCGGGGAGCTGTTTTTT.

This clonotype showed up just a few times. This chain's CDR3 is CASRYPNQETQYF. DNA for the CDR3: TGTGCCAGCAGGTACCCAAACCAAGAGACCCAGTACTTC. V is TRBV7-2 and J is TRBJ2-5, with D hard to call. The V gene lost 6 bases and the J gene lost 0 bases, with 8 bases spanning the gap. The germline V gene has CDR1 SGHTA and CDR2 FQGNSA. This CDR3 region has 13 residues.

This clonotype occurred a few times. Written as DNA, the CDR3 is TGTGCCAGCAGCGCCCCGGGACAGGGGGCGTTGGGCTATGGCTACACCTTC. Amino acids: CASSAPGQGALGYGYTF. The V gene is TRBV12-3 or TRBV12-4, the J gene TRBJ1-2; TRBD1 aligns across 12 bases. The trim removed 6 bases at V and 4 bases at J, leaving 12 bases unmatched. The CDR3 has 17 amino acids.

The table lists this clonotype with a few counts. This chain connects TRBV14 to TRBJ1-2, with 7 bases identical to TRBD1. CDR3 length equals 18 residues. Germline trimming cut 0 bases from V and 5 bases from J; bases unmatched to any gene: 15. Germline lookup yields CDR1 SGHDN and CDR2 FVKESK. The CDR3 sequence is CASSQDRGLRPPRYGYTF. CDR3 in DNA: TGTGCCAGCAGCCAAGATAGGGGGCTCAGACCCCCTCGGTATGGCTACACCTTC.

This clonotype was seen at least ten times. The rearrangement uses TRBV12-3 or TRBV12-4 and TRBJ2-3; D is ambiguous. Trimming shortened V by 6 bases and J by 4 bases, and 8 bases separated the two germline ends. This CDR3 is 12 amino acids long. The CDR3 DNA follows: TGTGCCAGCAGACAAGAGGCAGATACGCAGTATTTT. As protein: CASRQEADTQYF.

This clonotype was observed at least ten times. The chain has TRBV29-1 and TRBJ2-7; 7 bases match TRBD1. Germline CDR1 is SQVTM and CDR2 is ANQGSEA. The CDR3 has 12 residues. V trimming: 7 bases; J trimming: 2 bases; junction bases outside the gene matches: 5. CDR3 in amino acids: CSATTGPYEQYF. The CDR3 coding sequence is TGCAGCGCGACGACAGGGCCCTACGAGCAGTACTTC.

CDR3 region: CSAGTGTEAFF. The DNA of the CDR3 is TGCAGCGCCGGGACAGGCACTGAAGCTTTCTTT. The rearrangement joins TRBV29-1 to TRBJ1-1; 8 bases fit TRBD1. The CDR3 loop spans 11 amino acids. V was clipped by 7 bases and J by 4 bases; unmatched bases: 2. CDR1 SQVTM and CDR2 ANQGSEA come from the germline V gene.

V and J are TRBV7-9 and TRBJ1-2, with 10 bases matching TRBD1. From germline, CDR1 is SEHNR and CDR2 FQNEAQ (reference sequence). The V segment lost 5 bases and the J segment 7 bases; nucleotides outside the gene matches: 4. The CDR3 runs to 13 residues. Written as DNA, the CDR3 is TGTGCCAGCAGCGGGACAGGGGCTGGTGGCTACACCTTC. Protein sequence: CASSGTGAGGYTF.

This clonotype was observed a few times. The gene calls are TRBV27 and TRBJ2-3; the D gene is possibly TRBD2 (7 bases). This CDR3 comprises 15 residues. Germline V gives CDR1 MNHEY, CDR2 SMNVEV (reference sequence). V shed 5 bases and J shed 10 bases, with 22 bases lying between them. The CDR3 nucleotides read TGTGCCAGCAGTCGCGGAGGGGGGGGCCCCCGGGCGCAGTATTTT. As protein: CASSRGGGGPRAQYF.

This clonotype was detected ten times or more. The chain carries TRBV5-5 and TRBJ1-5; TRBD1 might be the D (6 bases). There are 16 residues in the CDR3. Between the trimmed V and J ends, which lost 4 bases and 0 bases, there was a span of 14 bases. Germline loops: CDR1 SGHKS, CDR2 YYEKEE (reference sequence). The CDR3 DNA is TGTGCCAGCAGCCCCGTAGGGGGATATAGCAATCAGCCCCAGCATTTT. As protein: CASSPVGGYSNQPQHF. Based on the CDR3 plus reference TRBV5-5 and TRBJ1-5, the full variable domain is DAGVTQSPTHLIKTRGQQVTLRCSPISGHKSVSWYQQVLGQGPQFIFQYYEKEERGRGNFPDRFSARQFPNYSSELNVNALLLGDSALYLCASSPVGGYSNQPQHFGDGTRLSIL.

The V and J genes are TRBV20-1 and TRBJ2-3; 7 nucleotides line up with TRBD1. The CDR3 sequence is 20 residues long. V shed 0 bases, J shed 2 bases, and the junction held 20 bases outside the gene matches. Germline V lookup: CDR1 DFQATT, CDR2 SNEGSKA (reference sequence). For the CDR3, the DNA is TGCAGTGCTAGAGATTCCTTCCCGGGACAGATCCCTGCAGACACAGATACGCAGTATTTT. This gives the protein CSARDSFPGQIPADTDTQYF.

The chain carries TRBV20-1 and TRBJ2-2, with 10 bases that match TRBD1. After removal of 6 bases from V and 3 bases from J, the junction contained 16 bases not matched to a gene. The CDR3 sequence is 18 residues long. Per the germline V gene, CDR1 is DFQATT and CDR2 is SNEGSKA (reference sequence). CDR3 coding DNA: TGCAGTGCGACCTCGTATCCCGGGACAGGGGAATACACCGGGGAGCTGTTTTTT. It yields the protein CSATSYPGTGEYTGELFF.

The chain recombines TRBV19 with TRBJ1-2; D is unclear. Germline V gives CDR1 LNHDA, CDR2 SQIVND (reference sequence). This CDR3 region has 13 residues. V was cut by 3 bases and J by 1 base, with 6 bases left in between. DNA of the CDR3: TGTGCCAGTAGTATGTCGGGTAACTATGGCTACACCTTC. Translated, it gives CASSMSGNYGYTF. Full variable domain (missing parts from reference TRBV19 and TRBJ1-2): DGGITQSPKYLFRKEGQNVTLSCEQNLNHDAMYWYRQDPGQGLRLIYYSQIVNDFQKGDIAEGYSVSREKKESFPLTVTSAQKNPTAFYLCASSMSGNYGYTFGSGTRLTVV.

The chain links TRBV14 to TRBJ2-1; D ambiguous. Germline values: CDR1 SGHDN, CDR2 FVKESK. There are 13 residues in the CDR3. V was trimmed by 2 bases and J by 8 bases, leaving 10 bases between them. The CDR3 loop is CASSQMVRDEQFF. The CDR3 DNA reads TGTGCCAGCAGCCAAATGGTCCGGGATGAGCAGTTCTTC.

CDR3 coding DNA: TGTGCCAGCACCTTGGGGCCTCCTACGCAGTATTTT. Translating gives CASTLGPPTQYF. J is TRBJ2-3 and V is TRBV6-1; possibly TRBD1 for D (5 bases). Trimming removed 7 bases at V and 8 bases at J, with 13 bases between. Per germline, CDR1 MNHNS and CDR2 SASEGT. The CDR3 sequence is 12 residues long.

The gene calls are TRBV12-3 or TRBV12-4 and TRBJ1-1; 7 bases align to TRBD1. This CDR3 is built from 12 residues. The junction had 5 bases not matched to a gene; V was cut back by 7 bases and J by 6 bases. The CDR3 protein is CASTLGTAEAFF. The CDR3 DNA reads as TGTGCCAGCACCCTAGGGACAGCTGAAGCTTTCTTT.

This clonotype was detected a few times. V usage is TRBV12-3 or TRBV12-4 and J usage is TRBJ2-2, with 13 bases that match TRBD2. The V and J ends lost 7 bases and 7 bases, in that order; junction bases with no gene match: 6. The CDR3 runs 15 residues. CDR3 nucleotide sequence: TGTGCCAGCACCCTGGGACTAGCGGGGATCGGGGAGCTGTTTTTT. As protein: CASTLGLAGIGELFF.

The rearrangement joins TRBV9 to TRBJ2-2; D call uncertain. CDR1 and CDR2 from the germline V gene are SGDLS and YYNGEE. Deletions cut 2 bases from V and 5 bases from J, with 7 bases between. The length of the CDR3 is 13 residues. CDR3 sequence: CASSVVTTGELFF. CDR3 sequence (DNA): TGTGCCAGCAGCGTGGTGACAACCGGGGAGCTGTTTTTT.

The CDR3 DNA follows: TGTGCCAGCAGTTTAAGGAGACTAGCGGGGGGGCGTACAGATACGCAGTATTTT. Residues: CASSLRRLAGGRTDTQYF. The chain joins TRBV12-3 or TRBV12-4 to TRBJ2-3; the match to TRBD2 covers 14 bases. Unmatched junction bases numbered 7, after V lost 2 bases and J lost 3 bases. There are 18 residues in the CDR3.

This clonotype was detected only a few times. CDR3 DNA sequence: TGTGCCAGCAGCTCAGGACTAGCGGGGGGCCCCGCCTACGAGCAGTACTTC. It is translated as CASSSGLAGGPAYEQYF. The chain is built from TRBV7-2 and TRBJ2-7; 14 nucleotides match TRBD2. Germline trimming cut 4 bases from V and 2 bases from J; bases unmatched to any gene: 7. The V gene's germline CDR1 is SGHTA and CDR2 FQGNSA. The CDR3 consists of 17 residues.

In this sample, this clonotype turned up a few times. J is TRBJ1-2 and V is TRBV7-9, with 8 bases lining up with TRBD1. V was pared by 8 bases and J by 4 bases, with 9 bases of the junction left unmatched. CDR1 is SEHNR and CDR2 is FQNEAQ in the germline V gene (reference sequence). The CDR3 runs to 14 residues. CDR3 coding DNA: TGTGCCAGCCGTTTGACAGGGGATGTCTATGGCTACACCTTC. Translating gives CASRLTGDVYGYTF.

V and J are TRBV29-1 and TRBJ1-1; 9 bases agree with TRBD1. J was trimmed by 5 bases and V by 7 bases; bases with no gene match: 5. The length of the CDR3 is 12 residues. Germline CDR1 and CDR2: SQVTM and ANQGSEA. Here the CDR3 DNA reads TGCAGCGGGCTGACAGGGGGAACTGAAGCTTTCTTT. Translated, it gives CSGLTGGTEAFF.

This clonotype turned up a few times. The chain uses TRBV7-3 and TRBJ2-1; TRBD2 matches 10 bases. There are 13 residues in the CDR3. Germline CDR1 is SGHTA and CDR2 is FQGTGA. The V segment lost 5 bases and the J segment 13 bases; nucleotides outside the gene matches: 8. DNA of the CDR3: TGTGCCAGCAGCCCACCTAGCGGGAGCCTACAGTTCTTC. Its translation: CASSPPSGSLQFF.

This clonotype was recorded a few times. V usage is TRBV7-9 and J usage is TRBJ1-6, with D tentatively TRBD1 (6 bases). Trimming left V 2 bases short and J 7 bases short, with 12 bases between. This CDR3 has 15 residues. CDR1 is SEHNR, CDR2 FQNEAQ, per germline (reference sequence). The CDR3 DNA reads TGTGCCAGCAGCTTACCAGGGGTAGGCAATTCACCCCTCCACTTT. Protein: CASSLPGVGNSPLHF.

This clonotype was counted ten times or more. The V and J genes are TRBV7-2 and TRBJ1-1, with a possible D match to TRBD1 (5 bases). The CDR3 sequence is 13 residues long. The V and J ends lost 2 bases and 5 bases respectively, with 9 bases between them. Germline V gives CDR1 SGHTA, CDR2 FQGNSA. Here the CDR3 reads CASSLYGGTEAFF. The CDR3 DNA reads as TGTGCCAGCAGCTTATATGGGGGTACTGAAGCTTTCTTT.